Below are 26 T cell receptor beta chains sequenced from a single sample in a study of tumor-infiltrating lymphocytes in localized non-small cell lung cancer. The assay was immunoSEQ multiplex PCR, and TCRdb's table has in-frame clones only and misses some. The sample shows just under 6,000 clones, approximately 66% of them seen only once. The sequenced sample consisted of uninvolved lung tissue not adjacent to the tumor. Receptors were obtained from a human donor with non-small cell lung cancer.

This clone was picked up one time. This rearrangement joins TRBV4-1 to TRBJ2-5; maybe TRBD1 (6 bases). CDR1 MGHRA and CDR2 YSYEKL come from the germline V gene. With 10 bases removed from V and 2 bases from J, the gap between germline ends came to 14 bases. The CDR3 sequence is 13 residues long. CDR3 residues: CAICGRGQETQYF. The CDR3 DNA follows: TGCGCCATCTGCGGAAGGGGGCAAGAGACCCAGTACTTC.

To note about this clone: Other DNA sequences in the sample encode the same CDR3. The chain carries TRBV9 and TRBJ1-3, with D uncertain. Germline CDR1 is SGDLS and CDR2 is YYNGEE. V lost 2 bases and J 4 bases, leaving 4 bases between the germline ends. CDR3 size: 12 residues. CDR3 protein: CASSVGGNTIYF. CDR3 in DNA: TGTGCCAGCAGCGTGGGGGGAAACACCATATATTTT.

This clone was seen more than once but under ten times. The chain combines TRBV7-2 with TRBJ2-7, with 7 bases that match TRBD1. V trimming: 5 bases; J trimming: 2 bases; junction bases outside the gene matches: 6. The length of the CDR3 is 14 residues. Germline loops: CDR1 SGHTA, CDR2 FQGNSA. DNA for the CDR3: TGTGCCAGCAGCCAACGACAGGGACCCTACGAGCAGTACTTC. Residues: CASSQRQGPYEQYF.

V is TRBV6-1 and J is TRBJ2-7, with 9 bases matching TRBD1. The V gene's germline CDR1 is MNHNS and CDR2 SASEGT. Unmatched junction bases numbered 8, after V lost 8 bases and J lost 12 bases. The CDR3 is made up of 11 amino acids. The CDR3 loop is CASGVSGQGYF. CDR3 nucleotide sequence: TGTGCCAGCGGAGTATCGGGACAGGGGTACTTC.

The chain joins TRBV30 to TRBJ2-1; 10 bases are shared with TRBD2. This CDR3 contains 13 residues. The germline gives CDR1 GTSNPN, CDR2 SVGIG (reference sequence). The trim removed 8 bases at V and 4 bases at J, leaving 5 bases unmatched. CDR3 sequence reads: CALEREGYNEQFF. CDR3 DNA sequence: TGTGCCCTAGAGCGGGAGGGGTACAATGAGCAGTTCTTC. The full variable domain, with the rest looked up from reference TRBV30 and TRBJ2-1, is SQTIHQWPATLVQPVGSPLSLECTVEGTSNPNLYWYRQAAGRGLQLLFYSVGIGQISSEVPQNLSASRPQDRQFILSSKKLLLSDSGFYLCALEREGYNEQFFGPGTRLTVL.

This clone was picked up a small number of times. The rearrangement joins TRBV27 to TRBJ1-1, with D possibly being TRBD1 (6 bases). The CDR3 has 17 residues. The V gene's germline CDR1 is MNHEY and CDR2 SMNVEV (reference sequence). Deletions cut 2 bases from V and 4 bases from J, with 20 bases between. The CDR3 loop reads CASSLGGAGPGVTEAFF. CDR3 DNA: TGTGCCAGCAGTTTAGGGGGGGCGGGTCCGGGTGTCACTGAAGCTTTCTTT.

The V and J genes are TRBV4-3 and TRBJ1-2; D is ambiguous. The CDR3 runs to 15 residues. V lost 0 bases to trimming and J lost 6 bases, with 14 bases between them. Germline-derived CDR1 and CDR2 are LGHNA and YSLEER. CDR3 nucleotide sequence: TGCGCCAGCAGCCAAGATCCAGGCACGTGGGATGGCTACACCTTC. This gives the protein CASSQDPGTWDGYTF.

J is TRBJ1-5 and V is TRBV19; maybe TRBD1 (6 bases). CDR1 is LNHDA and CDR2 is SQIVND in the germline V gene (reference sequence). This CDR3 is built from 14 residues. Trimming pared 6 bases from V and 5 bases from J, leaving 14 bases between. This CDR3 is CASSPQGSYQPQHF. CDR3 DNA: TGTGCCAGTAGCCCACAGGGTAGTTATCAGCCCCAGCATTTT.

The gene calls are TRBV30 and TRBJ2-2; TRBD2 matches at 9 bases. Germline CDR1 and CDR2: GTSNPN and SVGIG (reference sequence). The CDR3 runs to 16 residues. The junction had 7 bases not matched to a gene; V was cut back by 3 bases and J by 2 bases. The CDR3 loop reads CAWRRGLASNTGELFF. The CDR3, as DNA: TGTGCCTGGAGAAGGGGACTAGCTAGTAACACCGGGGAGCTGTTTTTT.

This CDR3 reads CASSLSSRAGEQYF. CDR3 DNA sequence: TGTGCCAGCAGCTTATCTTCCAGGGCGGGGGAGCAGTACTTC. This chain joins TRBV7-9 and TRBJ2-7; a weak D match, TRBD2 (6 bases). The CDR3 covers 14 residues. V dropped 2 bases and J dropped 7 bases, with 15 bases sitting between them. Germline V gene data show CDR1 as SEHNR and CDR2 as FQNEAQ (reference sequence).

The V and J genes are TRBV19 and TRBJ2-5; either TRBD1 or TRBD2 may fit D (6 bases each). Germline CDR1 reads LNHDA; CDR2 reads SQIVND (reference sequence). This CDR3 region has 16 residues. Trimming took off 8 bases at V and 7 bases at J, with 26 bases between the two ends. The CDR3 nucleotides are TGTGCCAGTGGGGTTTCCGAGACGACAGGAGCGGGGACCCAGTACTTC. It yields the protein CASGVSETTGAGTQYF. The full variable domain, in which reference TRBV19 and TRBJ2-5 provide the parts outside the CDR3, is DGGITQSPKYLFRKEGQNVTLSCEQNLNHDAMYWYRQDPGQGLRLIYYSQIVNDFQKGDIAEGYSVSREKKESFPLTVTSAQKNPTAFYLCASGVSETTGAGTQYFGPGTRLLVL.

The chain carries TRBV9 and TRBJ2-2, with a tentative D call TRBD1 (5 bases). V lost 3 bases and J lost 3, with 9 bases in between. This CDR3 spans 14 amino acids. CDR1 and CDR2 (germline): SGDLS, YYNGEE. The DNA for the CDR3 is TGTGCCAGCAGCGCGACAGCTCACACCGGGGAGCTGTTTTTT. Protein product: CASSATAHTGELFF.

In its sample, this clone was seen a few times. This chain joins TRBV4-2 and TRBJ2-1; 8 bases map to TRBD2. Per germline, CDR1 LGHNA and CDR2 YNFKEQ. The J segment lost 4 bases and the V segment lost 4 bases, leaving 9 bases of the junction unmatched. This CDR3 spans 16 amino acids. The CDR3 region is CASSLVQRESYNEQFF. The CDR3, as DNA: TGTGCCAGCAGCCTGGTCCAGCGGGAGTCGTACAATGAGCAGTTCTTC.

This clone showed up just a few times. The chain uses TRBV7-2 and TRBJ2-3; TRBD2 matches 10 bases. With V trimmed by 9 bases and J by 0 bases, 6 bases remained unmatched. The CDR3 loop spans 15 amino acids. From germline, CDR1 is SGHTA and CDR2 FQGNSA. The CDR3: CASKAGGPSTDTQYF. The CDR3 DNA reads TGTGCCAGTAAAGCGGGAGGGCCAAGCACAGATACGCAGTATTTT.

The gene calls are TRBV19 and TRBJ1-2, with D unresolved. This CDR3 comprises 14 residues. Trimming stripped 3 bases from V and 0 bases from J, with 8 bases between. The V gene's germline CDR1 is LNHDA and CDR2 SQIVND (reference sequence). The CDR3 protein is CASSIMSTNYGYTF. The CDR3 region has the DNA TGTGCCAGTAGTATTATGTCCACTAACTATGGCTACACCTTC.

This chain links TRBV30 with TRBJ1-5; D is uncertain. The CDR3 covers 15 residues. V lost 3 bases, J lost 0 bases, and 12 bases lay in between. Germline loops: CDR1 GTSNPN, CDR2 SVGIG (reference sequence). CDR3 DNA sequence: TGTGCCTGGAGCAAAGGCATTTATAGCAATCAGCCCCAGCATTTT. This gives the protein CAWSKGIYSNQPQHF.

The V call is TRBV2, the J call TRBJ2-3; D unresolved. V lost 8 bases and J lost 0, with 3 bases in between. CDR1 is SNHLY, CDR2 FYNNEI, per germline. The CDR3 has 11 residues. This chain's CDR3 is CASPSTDTQYF. In DNA form, the CDR3 reads TGTGCCAGCCCTAGCACAGATACGCAGTATTTT. Full variable domain (remainder filled in from reference TRBV2 and TRBJ2-3): EPEVTQTPSHQVTQMGQEVILRCVPISNHLYFYWYRQILGQKVEFLVSFYNNEISEKSEIFDDQFSVERPDGSNFTLKIRSTKLEDSAMYFCASPSTDTQYFGPGTRLTVL.

V and J are TRBV29-1 and TRBJ2-2; 8 bases line up with TRBD1. The CDR3 has 14 amino acids. V gave up 4 bases and J gave up 6 bases; unmatched junction bases: 7. Germline V lookup: CDR1 SQVTM, CDR2 ANQGSEA. As DNA, the CDR3 is TGCAGCGTTGCTAGGACAGGGCTCGCCGGGGAGCTGTTTTTT. Its translation is CSVARTGLAGELFF.

This clone was recorded a few times. J is TRBJ2-5 and V is TRBV4-3; D possibly corresponds to TRBD2 (6 bases). The V end was cut by 0 bases, the J end by 3 bases, with 8 bases between. Germline-derived CDR1 and CDR2 are LGHNA and YSLEER. The CDR3 runs to 14 residues. The CDR3, as DNA: TGCGCCAGCAGCCAAGATACTAGCAAAGAGACCCAGTACTTC. As protein: CASSQDTSKETQYF.

J is TRBJ2-2 and V is TRBV9; no clear D. V was shortened by 2 bases and J by 4 bases, with 3 bases between the two germline ends. Germline assignment: CDR1 SGDLS and CDR2 YYNGEE. CDR3 length: 12 amino acids. The CDR3 sequence is CASSVGTGELFF. The CDR3 DNA sequence: TGTGCCAGCAGCGTGGGCACCGGGGAGCTGTTTTTT.

The chain links TRBV29-1 to TRBJ2-3, with TRBD1 as a possible D gene (6 bases). V was pared by 0 bases and J by 5 bases, with 6 bases between. Germline CDR1 reads SQVTM; CDR2 reads ANQGSEA. This CDR3 region has 12 residues. The CDR3 loop is CSVEEGGDTQYF. For the CDR3, the DNA is TGCAGCGTTGAAGAAGGGGGAGATACGCAGTATTTT.

This clone came up a few times. The rearrangement links TRBV6-5 to TRBJ2-7; tentatively, D is TRBD1 (7 bases). The germline V gene encodes CDR1 MNHEY and CDR2 SVGAGI. V lost 6 bases to trimming and J lost 7 bases, with 19 bases between them. This CDR3 has 14 residues. The CDR3: CASRFNEGAGEQYF. For the CDR3, the DNA is TGTGCCAGCAGGTTCAATGAGGGGGCGGGAGAGCAGTACTTC.

This clone showed up just once. The chain combines TRBV30 with TRBJ2-7; TRBD2 agrees at 10 bases. Germline lookup yields CDR1 GTSNPN and CDR2 SVGIG (reference sequence). This CDR3 comprises 13 residues. CDR3 nucleotides: TGTGCAGCACCAGCGGGAGGGCCGGGCGAGCAGTACTTC. Its protein is CAAPAGGPGEQYF.

The rearrangement joins TRBV4-1 to TRBJ1-5; D is unclear. The germline CDR1 and CDR2 sequences are MGHRA and YSYEKL. The CDR3 consists of 15 residues. V lost 0 bases and J lost 11, with 17 bases in between. Here the CDR3 reads CASSQDGQALGAQHF. In nucleotides, the CDR3 is TGCGCCAGCAGCCAAGATGGGCAGGCCCTCGGAGCCCAGCATTTT.

This rearrangement joins TRBV7-2 to TRBJ1-1; no clear D gene. Between the trimmed V and J ends, which lost 7 bases and 1 base, there was a span of 10 bases. Germline lookup yields CDR1 SGHTA and CDR2 FQGNSA. The CDR3 consists of 13 residues. CDR3 in DNA: TGTGCCAGCACAAAACGGGCGAACACTGAAGCTTTCTTT. Encoded protein: CASTKRANTEAFF.

This clone was observed a handful of times. The same CDR3 arises from other DNA sequences in this sample as well. This chain links TRBV19 with TRBJ1-5; the D gene is possibly TRBD1 (6 bases). With 9 bases removed from V and 5 bases from J, the gap between germline ends came to 11 bases. This CDR3 contains 12 residues. Germline V gene data show CDR1 as LNHDA and CDR2 as SQIVND (reference sequence). This chain's CDR3 is CASQGKDQPQHF. The CDR3 nucleotides are TGTGCCAGCCAGGGGAAGGATCAGCCCCAGCATTTT. The full variable domain, its missing parts supplied by reference TRBV19 and TRBJ1-5, is DGGITQSPKYLFRKEGQNVTLSCEQNLNHDAMYWYRQDPGQGLRLIYYSQIVNDFQKGDIAEGYSVSREKKESFPLTVTSAQKNPTAFYLCASQGKDQPQHFGDGTRLSIL.